This T cell receptor (beta chain) was identified during a study of esophageal squamous cell carcinoma under preoperative chemotherapy. Described time point: before preoperative PTX-NDP chemotherapy. Preoperative chemotherapy with paclitaxel-nedaplatin was given to patients before surgery. Germline values: CDR1 SSHAT, CDR2 FNYEAQ (reference sequence). This CDR3 spans 15 amino acids. The V gene lost 1 base and the J gene lost 4 bases, with 11 bases spanning the gap. This clonotype was picked up many times. TCRdb recomputed calls from the PCR reads with MiXCR, one row per CDR3 protein. The repertoire includes about 15,000 distinct CDR3 sequences, around half of them detected once, and roughly 30% sits in the top ten.

The V and J genes are TRBV7-7 and TRBJ1-3; D is uncertain. The sequence derives from a human donor with esophageal squamous cell carcinoma. The donor label of this sample is uncertain. The sample was gathered from a patient given preoperative chemotherapy. The CDR3 region is CASSLGTERGNTIYF. The CDR3 coding sequence is TGTGCCAGCAGCTTAGGAACAGAGCGAGGAAACACCATATATTTT.